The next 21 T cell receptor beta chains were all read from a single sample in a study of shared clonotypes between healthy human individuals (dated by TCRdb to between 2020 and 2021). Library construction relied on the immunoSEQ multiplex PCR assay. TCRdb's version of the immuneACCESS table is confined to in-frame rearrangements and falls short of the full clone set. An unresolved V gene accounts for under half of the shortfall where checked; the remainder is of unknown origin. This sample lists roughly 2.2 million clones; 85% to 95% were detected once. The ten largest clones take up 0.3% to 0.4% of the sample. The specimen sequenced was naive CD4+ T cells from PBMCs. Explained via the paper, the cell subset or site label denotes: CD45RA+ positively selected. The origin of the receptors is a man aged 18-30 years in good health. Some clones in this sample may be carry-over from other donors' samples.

In DNA form, the CDR3 reads TGTGCCAGCTCATTAGTTAGAACCTATGAAGGCGAGCAGTACTTC. This encodes CASSLVRTYEGEQYF. The chain is built from TRBV18 and TRBJ2-7, with D hard to call. The CDR3 has 15 residues. Deletions cut 5 bases from V and 6 bases from J, with 20 bases between. Germline CDR1 and CDR2: KGHSH and LQKENI.

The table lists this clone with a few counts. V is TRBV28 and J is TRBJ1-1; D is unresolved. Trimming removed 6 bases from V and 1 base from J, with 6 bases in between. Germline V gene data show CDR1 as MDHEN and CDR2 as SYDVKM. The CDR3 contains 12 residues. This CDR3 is CASRSRNTEAFF. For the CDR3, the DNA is TGTGCCAGCAGGTCCCGGAACACTGAAGCTTTCTTT.

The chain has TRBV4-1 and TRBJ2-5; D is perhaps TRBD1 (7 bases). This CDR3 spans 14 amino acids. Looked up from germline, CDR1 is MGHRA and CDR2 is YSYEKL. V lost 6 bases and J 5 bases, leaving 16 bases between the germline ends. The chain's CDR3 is CASRKGDSGETQYF. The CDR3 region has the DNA TGCGCCAGCAGAAAGGGGGACAGCGGGGAGACCCAGTACTTC.

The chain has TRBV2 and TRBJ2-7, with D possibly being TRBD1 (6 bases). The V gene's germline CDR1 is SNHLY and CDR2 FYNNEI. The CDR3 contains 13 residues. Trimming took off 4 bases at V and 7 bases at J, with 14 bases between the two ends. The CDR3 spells CASSGDIVQEQYF. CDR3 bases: TGTGCCAGCAGTGGGGACATAGTTCAGGAGCAGTACTTC.

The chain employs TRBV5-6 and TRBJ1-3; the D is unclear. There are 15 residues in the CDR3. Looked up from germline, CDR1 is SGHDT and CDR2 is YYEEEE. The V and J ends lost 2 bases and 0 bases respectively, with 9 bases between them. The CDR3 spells CASSLGPSSGNTIYF. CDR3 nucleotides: TGTGCCAGCAGCTTAGGACCGAGCTCTGGAAACACCATATATTTT.

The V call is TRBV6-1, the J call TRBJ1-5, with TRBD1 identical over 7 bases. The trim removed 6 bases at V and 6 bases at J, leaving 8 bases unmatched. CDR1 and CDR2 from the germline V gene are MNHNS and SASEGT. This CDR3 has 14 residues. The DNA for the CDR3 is TGTGCCAGCAGCCAGACAGGGTTCGCTCAGCCCCAGCATTTT. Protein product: CASSQTGFAQPQHF.

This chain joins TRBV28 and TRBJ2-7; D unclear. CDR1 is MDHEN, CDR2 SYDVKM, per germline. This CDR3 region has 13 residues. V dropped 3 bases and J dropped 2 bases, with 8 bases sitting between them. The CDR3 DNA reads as TGTGCCAGCAGTTTTCGCCTAACCTACGAGCAGTACTTC. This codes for CASSFRLTYEQYF.

CDR3 protein: CASSATGQGNGGELFF. The DNA for the CDR3 is TGTGCCAGCAGTGCGACGGGACAGGGGAATGGCGGGGAGCTGTTTTTT. J is TRBJ2-2 and V is TRBV6-1; 10 bases align to TRBD1. The germline CDR1 and CDR2 sequences are MNHNS and SASEGT. This CDR3 spans 16 amino acids. Trimming took 4 bases from V and 7 from J; bases not matched to a gene: 9.

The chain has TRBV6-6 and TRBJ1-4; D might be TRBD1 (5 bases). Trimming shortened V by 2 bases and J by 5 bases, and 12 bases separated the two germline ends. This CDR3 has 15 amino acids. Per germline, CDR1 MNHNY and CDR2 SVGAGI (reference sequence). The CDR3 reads CASSYPRGANEKLFF. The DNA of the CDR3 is TGTGCCAGCAGTTACCCTAGAGGGGCAAATGAAAAACTGTTTTTT.

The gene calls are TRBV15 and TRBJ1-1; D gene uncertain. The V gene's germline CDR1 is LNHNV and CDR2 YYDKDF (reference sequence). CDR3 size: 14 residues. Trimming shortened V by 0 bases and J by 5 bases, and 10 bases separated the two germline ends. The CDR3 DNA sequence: TGTGCCACCAGCAGAGATAGGCGGTTGACTGAAGCTTTCTTT. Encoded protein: CATSRDRRLTEAFF. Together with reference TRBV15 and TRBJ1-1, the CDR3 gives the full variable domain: DAMVIQNPRYQVTQFGKPVTLSCSQTLNHNVMYWYQQKSSQAPKLLFHYYDKDFNNEADTPDNFQSRRPNTSFCFLDIRSPGLGDTAMYLCATSRDRRLTEAFFGQGTRLTVV.

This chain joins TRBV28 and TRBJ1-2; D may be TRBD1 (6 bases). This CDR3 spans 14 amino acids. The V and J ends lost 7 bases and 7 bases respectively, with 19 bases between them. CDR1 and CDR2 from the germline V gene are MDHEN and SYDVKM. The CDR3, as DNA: TGTGCCAGCACTCTGGGGGACACGGACCTTGGCTACACCTTC. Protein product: CASTLGDTDLGYTF.

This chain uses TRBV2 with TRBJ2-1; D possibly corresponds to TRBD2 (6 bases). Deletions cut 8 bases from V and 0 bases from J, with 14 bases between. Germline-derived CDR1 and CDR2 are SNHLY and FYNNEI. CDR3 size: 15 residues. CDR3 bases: TGTGCCAGCCGTATCCTAGCGCACTCCTACAATGAGCAGTTCTTC. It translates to CASRILAHSYNEQFF.

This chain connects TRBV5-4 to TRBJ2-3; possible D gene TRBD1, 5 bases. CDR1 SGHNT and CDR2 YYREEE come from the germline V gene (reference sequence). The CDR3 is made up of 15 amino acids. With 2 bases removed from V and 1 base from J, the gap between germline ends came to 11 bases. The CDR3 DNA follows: TGTGCCAGCAGCTTCAAAAAAGGGGGCACAGATACGCAGTATTTT. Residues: CASSFKKGGTDTQYF.

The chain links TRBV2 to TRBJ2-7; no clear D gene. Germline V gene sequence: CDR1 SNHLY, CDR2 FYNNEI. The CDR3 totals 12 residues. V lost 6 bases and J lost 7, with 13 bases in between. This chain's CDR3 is CASRPDPLEQYF. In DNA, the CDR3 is TGTGCCAGCAGGCCGGACCCCCTGGAGCAGTACTTC.

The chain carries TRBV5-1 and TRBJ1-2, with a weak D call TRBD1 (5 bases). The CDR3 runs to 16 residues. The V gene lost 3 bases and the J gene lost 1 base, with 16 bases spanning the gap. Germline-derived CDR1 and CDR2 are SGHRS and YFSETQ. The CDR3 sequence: CASSSGLTLNNYGYTF. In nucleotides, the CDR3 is TGCGCCAGCAGCTCGGGGCTGACCCTGAATAACTATGGCTACACCTTC.

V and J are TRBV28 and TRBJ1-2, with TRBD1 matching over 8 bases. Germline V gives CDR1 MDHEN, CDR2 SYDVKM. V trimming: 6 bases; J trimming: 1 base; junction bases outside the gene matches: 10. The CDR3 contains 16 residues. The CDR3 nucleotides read TGTGCCAGCAGCCCCCGGACAGGGAAGGGTAACTATGGCTACACCTTC. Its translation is CASSPRTGKGNYGYTF.

The DNA for the CDR3 is TGTGCCACCAGCAGTTTCTCCCCCGCCATGAACACTGAAGCTTTCTTT. Translated: CATSSFSPAMNTEAFF. The gene calls are TRBV15 and TRBJ1-1; no definite D call. Trimming took 3 bases from V and 0 from J, leaving 14 bases between them. CDR1 and CDR2 from the germline V gene are LNHNV and YYDKDF (reference sequence). The CDR3 loop spans 16 amino acids. The whole variable domain, remainder taken from reference TRBV15 and TRBJ1-1, is DAMVIQNPRYQVTQFGKPVTLSCSQTLNHNVMYWYQQKSSQAPKLLFHYYDKDFNNEADTPDNFQSRRPNTSFCFLDIRSPGLGDTAMYLCATSSFSPAMNTEAFFGQGTRLTVV.

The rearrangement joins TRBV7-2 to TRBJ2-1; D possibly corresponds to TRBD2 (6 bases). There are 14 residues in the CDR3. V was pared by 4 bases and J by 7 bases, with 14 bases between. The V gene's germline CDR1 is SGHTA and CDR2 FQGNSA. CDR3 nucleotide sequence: TGTGCCAGCAGCTCCGCTTGGAGGGGAAATGAGCAGTTCTTC. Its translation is CASSSAWRGNEQFF. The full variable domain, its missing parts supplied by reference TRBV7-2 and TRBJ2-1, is GAGVSQSPSNKVTEKGKDVELRCDPISGHTALYWYRQSLGQGLEFLIYFQGNSAPDKSGLPSDRFSAERTGGSVSTLTIQRTQQEDSAVYLCASSSAWRGNEQFFGPGTRLTVL.

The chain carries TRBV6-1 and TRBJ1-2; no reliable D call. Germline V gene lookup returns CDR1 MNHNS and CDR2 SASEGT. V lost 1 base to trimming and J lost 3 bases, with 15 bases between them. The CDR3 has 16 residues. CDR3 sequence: CASSEEGSSRYYGYTF. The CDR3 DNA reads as TGTGCCAGCAGTGAAGAAGGTTCCTCACGCTACTATGGCTACACCTTC.

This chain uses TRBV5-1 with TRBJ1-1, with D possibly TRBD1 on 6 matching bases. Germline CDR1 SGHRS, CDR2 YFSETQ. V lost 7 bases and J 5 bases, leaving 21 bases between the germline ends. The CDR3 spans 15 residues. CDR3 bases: TGCGCCAGCGAACGGGGGGCTGGGGCGGGAACTGAAGCTTTCTTT. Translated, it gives CASERGAGAGTEAFF. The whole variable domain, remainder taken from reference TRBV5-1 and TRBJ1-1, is KAGVTQTPRYLIKTRGQQVTLSCSPISGHRSVSWYQQTPGQGLQFLFEYFSETQRNKGNFPGRFSGRQFSNSRSEMNVSTLELGDSALYLCASERGAGAGTEAFFGQGTRLTVV.

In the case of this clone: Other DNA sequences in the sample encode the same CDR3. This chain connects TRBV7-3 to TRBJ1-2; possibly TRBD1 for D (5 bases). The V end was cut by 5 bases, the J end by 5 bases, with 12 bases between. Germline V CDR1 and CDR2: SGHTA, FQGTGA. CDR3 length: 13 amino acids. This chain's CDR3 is CASSPGWGYGYTF. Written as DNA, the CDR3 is TGTGCCAGCAGCCCAGGGTGGGGGTATGGCTACACCTTC.